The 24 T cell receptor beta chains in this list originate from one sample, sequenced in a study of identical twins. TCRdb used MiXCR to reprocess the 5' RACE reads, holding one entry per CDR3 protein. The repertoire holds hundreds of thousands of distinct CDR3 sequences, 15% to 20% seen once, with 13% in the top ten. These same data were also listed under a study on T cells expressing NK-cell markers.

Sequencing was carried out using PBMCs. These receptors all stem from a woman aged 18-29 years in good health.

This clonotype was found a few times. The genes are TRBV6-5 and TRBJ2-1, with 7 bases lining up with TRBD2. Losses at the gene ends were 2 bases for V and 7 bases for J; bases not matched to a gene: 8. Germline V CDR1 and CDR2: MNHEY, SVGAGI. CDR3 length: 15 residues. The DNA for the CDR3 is TGTGCCAGCAGTTACGTGCCGGGAGGTGGGAATGAGCAGTTCTTC. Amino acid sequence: CASSYVPGGGNEQFF.

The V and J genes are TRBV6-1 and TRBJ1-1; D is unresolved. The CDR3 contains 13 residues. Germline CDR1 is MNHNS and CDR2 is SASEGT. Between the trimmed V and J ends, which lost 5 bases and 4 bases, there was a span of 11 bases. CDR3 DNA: TGTGCCAGCAGTAGGGTTGTAAGCACTGAAGCTTTCTTT. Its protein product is CASSRVVSTEAFF.

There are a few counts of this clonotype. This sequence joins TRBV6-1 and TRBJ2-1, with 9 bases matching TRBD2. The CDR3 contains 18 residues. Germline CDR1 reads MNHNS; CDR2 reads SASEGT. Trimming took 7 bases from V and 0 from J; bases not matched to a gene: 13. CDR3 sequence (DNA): TGTGCCAGCACCCAGGGGCTAGCGGGGCTTGTCTCCTACAATGAGCAGTTCTTC. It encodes CASTQGLAGLVSYNEQFF.

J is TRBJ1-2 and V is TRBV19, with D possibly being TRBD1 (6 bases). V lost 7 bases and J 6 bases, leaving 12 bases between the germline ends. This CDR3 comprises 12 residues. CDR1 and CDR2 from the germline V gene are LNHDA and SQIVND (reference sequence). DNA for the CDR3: TGTGCCAGTATTTCAGGGGACCATGGCTACACCTTC. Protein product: CASISGDHGYTF.

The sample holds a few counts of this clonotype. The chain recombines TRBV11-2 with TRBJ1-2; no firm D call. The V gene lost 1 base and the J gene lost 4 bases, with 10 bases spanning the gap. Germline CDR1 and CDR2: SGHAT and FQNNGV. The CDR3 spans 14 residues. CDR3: CASSLAAWGYGYTF. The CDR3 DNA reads TGTGCCAGCAGCTTAGCCGCCTGGGGCTATGGCTACACCTTC.

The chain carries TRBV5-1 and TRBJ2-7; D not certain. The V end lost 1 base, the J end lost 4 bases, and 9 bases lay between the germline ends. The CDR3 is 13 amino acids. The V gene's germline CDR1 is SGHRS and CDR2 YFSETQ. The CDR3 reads CASSLNRPYEQYF. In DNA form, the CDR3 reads TGCGCCAGCAGCTTGAACAGACCGTACGAGCAGTACTTC.

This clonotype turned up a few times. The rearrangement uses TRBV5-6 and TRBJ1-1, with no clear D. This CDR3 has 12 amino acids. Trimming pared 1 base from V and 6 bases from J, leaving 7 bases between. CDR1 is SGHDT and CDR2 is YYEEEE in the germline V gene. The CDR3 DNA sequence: TGTGCCAGCAGCTTGATAGATTCTGAAGCTTTCTTT. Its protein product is CASSLIDSEAFF.

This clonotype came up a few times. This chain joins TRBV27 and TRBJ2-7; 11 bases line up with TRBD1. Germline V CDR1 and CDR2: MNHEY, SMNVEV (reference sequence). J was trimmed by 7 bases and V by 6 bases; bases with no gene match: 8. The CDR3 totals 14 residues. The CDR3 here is CASSPDRGQGEQYF. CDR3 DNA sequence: TGTGCCAGCAGCCCGGACAGGGGGCAGGGGGAGCAGTACTTC.

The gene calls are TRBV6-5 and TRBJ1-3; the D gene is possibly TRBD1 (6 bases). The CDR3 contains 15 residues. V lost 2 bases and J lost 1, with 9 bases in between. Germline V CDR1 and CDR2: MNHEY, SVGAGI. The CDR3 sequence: CASSYQQGSGNTIYF. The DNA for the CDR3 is TGTGCCAGCAGTTACCAACAGGGTTCTGGAAACACCATATATTTT.

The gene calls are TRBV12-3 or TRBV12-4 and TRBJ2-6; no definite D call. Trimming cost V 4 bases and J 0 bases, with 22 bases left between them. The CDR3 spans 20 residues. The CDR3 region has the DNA TGTGCCAGCAGTTCCGCAATACGGTTTGGCAGCTTCTCTGGGGCCAACGTCCTGACTTTC. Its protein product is CASSSAIRFGSFSGANVLTF.

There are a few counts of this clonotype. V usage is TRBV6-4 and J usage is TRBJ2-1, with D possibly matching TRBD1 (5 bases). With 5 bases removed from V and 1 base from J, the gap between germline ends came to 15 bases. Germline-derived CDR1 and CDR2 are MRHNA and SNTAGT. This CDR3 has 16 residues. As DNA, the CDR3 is TGTGCCAGCAGTAGTGAAGACAGTAAATCCTACAATGAGCAGTTCTTC. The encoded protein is CASSSEDSKSYNEQFF.

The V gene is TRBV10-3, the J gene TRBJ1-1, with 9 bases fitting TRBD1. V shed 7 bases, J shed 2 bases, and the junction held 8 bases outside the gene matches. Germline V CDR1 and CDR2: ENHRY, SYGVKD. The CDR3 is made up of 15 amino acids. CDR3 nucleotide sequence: TGTGCCATCAAGAGACAGGGGGAACTAAACACTGAAGCTTTCTTT. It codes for CAIKRQGELNTEAFF.

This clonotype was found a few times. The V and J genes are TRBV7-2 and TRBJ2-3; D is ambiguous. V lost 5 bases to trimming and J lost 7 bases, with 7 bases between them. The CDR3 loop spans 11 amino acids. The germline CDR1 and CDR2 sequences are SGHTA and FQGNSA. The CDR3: CASSPSNTQYF. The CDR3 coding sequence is TGTGCCAGCAGCCCTTCGAATACGCAGTATTTT.

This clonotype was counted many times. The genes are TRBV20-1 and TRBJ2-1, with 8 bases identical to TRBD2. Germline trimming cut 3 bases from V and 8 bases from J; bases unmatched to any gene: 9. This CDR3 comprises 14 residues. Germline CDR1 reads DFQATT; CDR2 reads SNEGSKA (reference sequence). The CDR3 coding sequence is TGCAGTGCTAGGAGGAGCGGGAGAACGGATGAGCAGTTCTTC. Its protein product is CSARRSGRTDEQFF.

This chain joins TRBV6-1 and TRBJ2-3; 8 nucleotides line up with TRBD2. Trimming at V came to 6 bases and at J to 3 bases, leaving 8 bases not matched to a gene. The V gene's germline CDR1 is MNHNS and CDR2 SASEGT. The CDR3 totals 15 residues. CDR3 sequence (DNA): TGTGCCAGCAGCTCCGCGGGGGGCAGAACAGATACGCAGTATTTT. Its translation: CASSSAGGRTDTQYF.

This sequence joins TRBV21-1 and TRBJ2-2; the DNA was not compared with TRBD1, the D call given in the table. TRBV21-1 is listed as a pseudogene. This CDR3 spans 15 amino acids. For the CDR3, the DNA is TGTGCCAGCAGCAAATGGGGACACAACACCGGGGAGCTGTTTTTT. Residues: CASSKWGHNTGELFF.

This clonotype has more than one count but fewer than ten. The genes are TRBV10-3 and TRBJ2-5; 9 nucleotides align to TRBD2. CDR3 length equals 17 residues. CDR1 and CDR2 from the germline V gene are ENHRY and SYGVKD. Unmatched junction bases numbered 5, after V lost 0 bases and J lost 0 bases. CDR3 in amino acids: CAISESMVAGDQETQYF. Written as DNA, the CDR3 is TGTGCCATCAGTGAGTCAATGGTAGCGGGGGACCAAGAGACCCAGTACTTC.

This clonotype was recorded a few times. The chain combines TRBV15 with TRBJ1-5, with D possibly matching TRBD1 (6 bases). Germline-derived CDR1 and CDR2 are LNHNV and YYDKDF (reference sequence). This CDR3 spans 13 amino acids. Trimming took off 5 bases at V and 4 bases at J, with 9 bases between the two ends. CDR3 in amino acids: CATSWTENQPQHF. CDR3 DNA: TGTGCCACCAGCTGGACAGAAAATCAGCCCCAGCATTTT.

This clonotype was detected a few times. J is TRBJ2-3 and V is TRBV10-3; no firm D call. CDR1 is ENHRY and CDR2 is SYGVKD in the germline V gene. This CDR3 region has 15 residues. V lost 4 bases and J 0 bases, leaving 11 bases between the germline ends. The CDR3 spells CAISAAPSSTDTQYF. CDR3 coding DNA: TGTGCCATCAGTGCGGCCCCCTCTAGCACAGATACGCAGTATTTT.

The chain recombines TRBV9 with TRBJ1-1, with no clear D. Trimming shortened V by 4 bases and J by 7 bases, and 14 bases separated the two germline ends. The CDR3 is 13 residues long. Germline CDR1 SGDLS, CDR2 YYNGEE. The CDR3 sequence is CASSPRPGNEAFF. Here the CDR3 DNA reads TGTGCCAGCAGCCCCCGGCCGGGAAATGAAGCTTTCTTT.

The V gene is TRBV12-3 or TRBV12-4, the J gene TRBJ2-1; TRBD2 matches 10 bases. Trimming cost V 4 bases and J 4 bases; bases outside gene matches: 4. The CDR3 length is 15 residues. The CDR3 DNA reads TGTGCCAGCAGTTCGGCGACTAGCGGGTACAATGAGCAGTTCTTC. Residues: CASSSATSGYNEQFF.

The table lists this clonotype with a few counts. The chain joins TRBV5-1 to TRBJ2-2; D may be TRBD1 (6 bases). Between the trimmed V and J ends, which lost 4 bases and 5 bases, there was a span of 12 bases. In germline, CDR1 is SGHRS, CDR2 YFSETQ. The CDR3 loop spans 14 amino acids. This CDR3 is CASSRSGTTGELFF. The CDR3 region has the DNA TGCGCCAGCAGCAGATCCGGGACAACCGGGGAGCTGTTTTTT.

The CDR3 nucleotides are TGCAGTGCTAGACCTCCAACCTATAATTCACCCCTCCACTTT. Its protein product is CSARPPTYNSPLHF. The chain carries TRBV20-1 and TRBJ1-6; D remains ambiguous. CDR1 is DFQATT, CDR2 SNEGSKA, per germline (reference sequence). CDR3 length equals 14 residues. Trimming pared 2 bases from V and 2 bases from J, leaving 7 bases between.

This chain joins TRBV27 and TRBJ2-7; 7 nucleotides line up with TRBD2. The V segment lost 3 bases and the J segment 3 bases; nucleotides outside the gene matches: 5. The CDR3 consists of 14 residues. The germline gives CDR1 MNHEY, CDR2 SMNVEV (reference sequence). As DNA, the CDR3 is TGTGCCAGCAGTTTCTCTAGCGGAGGCTACGAGCAGTACTTC. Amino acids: CASSFSSGGYEQYF.